The text below deals with one T cell receptor beta chain. Its cognate antigen is unknown. The sample originates from a study of cytomegalovirus exposure and HLA in healthy donors. Study-level findings and limits: Some V segments, including TRBV6-2 and TRBV6-3, were excluded as indistinguishable. In vitro work confirmed that a few CMV-associated chains recognize CMV antigens. Sequences of the TCR beta chain were said to predict the HLA-A and HLA-B alleles of most subjects accurately.

CDR1 and CDR2 from the germline V gene are SGHDN and FVKESK. The CDR3 sequence is 19 residues long. After removal of 1 base from V and 0 bases from J, the junction contained 9 bases not matched to a gene. In the PCR, 60 Vbeta and 13 Jbeta primers were used. Authors' analysis steps: In a later analysis, around 10 million of some 80 million unique beta chains occurred in at least two donors. The repertoire was sequenced with immunoSEQ multiplex PCR; TCRdb's copy has only in-frame clones and lacks some. From that table come the V and J calls and clone size; the DNA was used to work out D and trimming. The sample totals more than 50,000 clones.

Sequencing was performed on PBMCs. The origin of this receptor is a man aged 18 to 30 in good health and CMV-seropositive. The chain carries TRBV14 and TRBJ2-6; TRBD1 matches 7 bases. CDR3 residues: CASSQVSGQISSGANVLTF. The CDR3 DNA reads as TGTGCCAGCAGCCAAGTATCGGGACAGATCAGCTCTGGGGCCAACGTCCTGACTTTC.